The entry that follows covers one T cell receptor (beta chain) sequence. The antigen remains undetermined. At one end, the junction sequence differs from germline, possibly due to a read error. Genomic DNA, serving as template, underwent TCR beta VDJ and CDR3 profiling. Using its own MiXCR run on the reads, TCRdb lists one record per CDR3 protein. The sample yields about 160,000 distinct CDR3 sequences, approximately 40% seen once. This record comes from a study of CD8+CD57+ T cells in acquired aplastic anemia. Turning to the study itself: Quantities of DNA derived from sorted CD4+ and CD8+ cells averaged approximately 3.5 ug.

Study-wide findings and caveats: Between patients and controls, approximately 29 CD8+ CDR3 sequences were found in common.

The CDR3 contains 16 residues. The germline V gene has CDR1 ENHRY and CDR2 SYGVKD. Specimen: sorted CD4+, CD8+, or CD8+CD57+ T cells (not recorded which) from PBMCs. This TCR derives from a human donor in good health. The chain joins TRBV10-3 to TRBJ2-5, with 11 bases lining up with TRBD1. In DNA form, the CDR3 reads TGTGCCAGCAGTTTGGGACAGGGGGGAACGGGAGAGACCCAGTACTTC. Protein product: CASSLGQGGTGETQYF.